A selection of T cell receptor beta chains follows, all from one sample in a study of cytomegalovirus exposure and HLA in healthy donors. Method: immunoSEQ multiplex PCR; TCRdb's copy keeps in-frame clones and lacks some. Of some 87,000 clones in the sample, 79% are singletons; the top ten hold approximately 20%. Sequencing used PBMCs. All receptors come from a woman aged 40 to 50 in good health and CMV-seropositive. Each CDR3 is given with its conserved first and last residue. D genes are given only for firm matches. Clone size is stated in some rows and not others, as once, few, many or a class when expanded.

clone_size j_call d_call v_call cdr3_aa cdr3_nt
. TRBJ2-1 TRBD2 TRBV18 CASSPRAAGGINEQFF TGTGCCAGCTCACCAAGGGCAGCGGGAGGGATAAATGAGCAGTTCTTC
. TRBJ1-5 TRBD1 TRBV19 CASIIRDRRMIANQPQHF TGTGCCAGTATTATTAGGGACAGGAGAATGATCGCCAATCAGCCCCAGCATTTT
. TRBJ1-5 . TRBV30 CAWSGIFNQPQHF TGTGCCTGGAGCGGGATCTTCAATCAGCCCCAGCATTTT
few TRBJ1-5 . TRBV28 CASSPSRGNQPQHF TGTGCCAGCAGTCCCTCCCGGGGCAATCAGCCCCAGCATTTT
few TRBJ2-1 TRBD1 TRBV20-1 CSASRGPAVFF TGCAGTGCTAGCAGGGGGCCGGCGGTGTTCTTC
. TRBJ2-5 TRBD2 TRBV14 CASRPAGSGETQYF TGTGCCAGCAGACCAGCGGGATCGGGGGAGACCCAGTACTTC
once TRBJ1-2 . TRBV5-1 CASSLGQSLYGYTF TGCGCCAGCAGCTTGGGACAGAGCCTCTATGGCTACACCTTC
. TRBJ2-5 TRBD1 TRBV7-9 CASSQRQGSQETQYF TGTGCCAGCAGCCAAAGACAGGGTAGCCAAGAGACCCAGTACTTC
. TRBJ1-2 . TRBV7-6 CASSLNVLAGYTF TGTGCCAGCAGCCTTAACGTACTCGCAGGCTACACCTTC
. TRBJ2-7 TRBD1 TRBV11-2 CASSPRTGENEQYF TGTGCCAGCAGCCCCCGGACAGGGGAGAACGAGCAGTACTTC
once TRBJ2-2 . TRBV5-1 CASSPPSTGELFF TGCGCCAGCAGCCCCCCCAGCACCGGGGAGCTGTTTTTT
few TRBJ1-5 . TRBV5-8 CASSLGGLSNQPQHF TGTGCCAGCAGCTTGGGAGGGCTTAGCAATCAGCCCCAGCATTTT
once TRBJ2-7 TRBD1 TRBV18 CASSQRQGASEQYF TGTGCCAGCTCCCAACGACAGGGGGCAAGCGAGCAGTACTTC
. TRBJ2-4 . TRBV5-8 CASSLDGTLTTKNIQYF TGTGCCAGCAGCTTGGATGGGACACTAACAACCAAAAACATTCAGTACTTC
once TRBJ2-6 . TRBV7-3 CASGETGANVLTF TGTGCCAGCGGAGAGACGGGGGCCAACGTCCTGACTTTC
. TRBJ2-7 TRBD2 TRBV5-4 CASSLSDSAGAYEQYF TGTGCCAGCAGCTTGTCCGATTCGGCGGGAGCGTACGAGCAGTACTTC
. TRBJ2-7 . TRBV6-5 CASSYSGGEQYF TGTGCCAGCAGTTACTCGGGGGGCGAGCAGTACTTC
. TRBJ2-1 . TRBV5-1 CASSLASYNEQFF TGCGCCAGCAGCTTGGCGAGTTACAATGAGCAGTTCTTC
. TRBJ2-7 TRBD2 TRBV7-2 CASSSGLAGVGYEQYF TGTGCCAGCAGCTCGGGACTAGCGGGAGTGGGGTACGAGCAGTACTTC
. TRBJ1-5 . TRBV6-6 CASSYSQGNQPQHF TGTGCCAGCAGTTACAGTCAGGGAAATCAGCCCCAGCATTTT
. TRBJ1-4 TRBD1 TRBV5-1 CASSRQGGDEKLFF TGCGCCAGCAGCCGACAGGGCGGAGATGAAAAACTGTTTTTT
. TRBJ2-7 . TRBV9 CASSVWGDSSPYEQYF TGTGCCAGCAGCGTATGGGGGGACAGCTCTCCCTACGAGCAGTACTTC
. TRBJ2-2 TRBD1 TRBV18 CASSPGQGPGELFF TGTGCCAGCTCGCCCGGACAGGGCCCCGGGGAGCTGTTTTTT
once TRBJ1-2 . TRBV21-1 CASSKGTTYGYTF TGTGCCAGCAGCAAAGGGACAACCTATGGCTACACCTTC
once TRBJ2-3 . TRBV2 CASSGGDTQYF TGTGCCAGCAGTGGCGGAGATACGCAGTATTTT
. TRBJ2-1 . TRBV6-5 CASSGTPNRNEQFF TGTGCCAGCAGCGGGACTCCCAATCGCAATGAGCAGTTCTTC
. TRBJ2-3 TRBD1 TRBV6-5 CASSYVGTGRTDTQYF TGTGCCAGCAGTTACGTGGGGACAGGGAGGACAGATACGCAGTATTTT
. TRBJ2-1 . TRBV7-9 CASSPIPTVGEQFF TGTGCCAGCAGCCCAATACCGACAGTTGGTGAGCAGTTCTTC